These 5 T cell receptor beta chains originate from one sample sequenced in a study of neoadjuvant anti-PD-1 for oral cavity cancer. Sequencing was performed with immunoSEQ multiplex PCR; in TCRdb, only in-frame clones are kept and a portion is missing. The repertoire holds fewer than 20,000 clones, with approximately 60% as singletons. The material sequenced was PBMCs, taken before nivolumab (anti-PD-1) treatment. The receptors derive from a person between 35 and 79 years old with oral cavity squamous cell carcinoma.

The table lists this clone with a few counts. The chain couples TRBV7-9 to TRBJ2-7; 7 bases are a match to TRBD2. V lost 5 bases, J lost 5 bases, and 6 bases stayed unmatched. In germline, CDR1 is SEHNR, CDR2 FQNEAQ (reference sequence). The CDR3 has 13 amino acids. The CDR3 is CASSHRGVHEQYF. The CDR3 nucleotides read TGTGCCAGCAGCCATCGGGGGGTCCACGAGCAGTACTTC.

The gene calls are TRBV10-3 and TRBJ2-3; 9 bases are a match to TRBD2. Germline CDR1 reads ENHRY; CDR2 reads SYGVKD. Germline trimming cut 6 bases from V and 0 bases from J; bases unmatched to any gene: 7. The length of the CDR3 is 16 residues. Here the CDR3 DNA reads TGTGCCATCAGACCCGGACTAGCGACTAGCACAGATACGCAGTATTTT. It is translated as CAIRPGLATSTDTQYF.

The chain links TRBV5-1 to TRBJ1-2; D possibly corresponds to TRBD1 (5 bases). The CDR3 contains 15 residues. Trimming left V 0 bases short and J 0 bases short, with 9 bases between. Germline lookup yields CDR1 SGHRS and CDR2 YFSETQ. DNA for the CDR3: TGCGCCAGCAGCTTGGCTGGGGGAGCTAACTATGGCTACACCTTC. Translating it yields CASSLAGGANYGYTF.

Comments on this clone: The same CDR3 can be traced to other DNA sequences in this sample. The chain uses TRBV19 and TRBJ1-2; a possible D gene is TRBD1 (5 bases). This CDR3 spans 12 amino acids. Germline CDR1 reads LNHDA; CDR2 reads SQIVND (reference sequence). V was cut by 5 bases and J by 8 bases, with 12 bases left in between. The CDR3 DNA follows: TGTGCCAGTAGTCTTCAGGGCTGGGGCTACACCTTC. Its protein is CASSLQGWGYTF.

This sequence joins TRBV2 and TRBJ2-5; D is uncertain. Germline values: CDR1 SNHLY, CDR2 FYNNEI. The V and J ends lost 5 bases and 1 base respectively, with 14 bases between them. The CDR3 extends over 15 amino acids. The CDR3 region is CASSLGTRSQETQYF. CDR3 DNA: TGTGCCAGCAGTCTAGGAACCAGAAGCCAAGAGACCCAGTACTTC.